This paragraph reports one TCR beta chain. Its antigen is currently not known. No much larger clonotype is one base removed from it; base qualities were not supplied. The germline V gene yields ENHRY for CDR1 and SYGVKD for CDR2. From its cysteine to its phenylalanine, the CDR3 spans 14 amino acids. Of all the DNA, just the CDR3 is kept, 42 bases in frame from base 1. The V end loses 4 bases and the J end loses 4 bases, and a stretch of 13 bases separates them. These data are taken from a study of T cell responses to AZD1222 COVID-19 vaccine listed by TCRdb under 2021. As for the study more broadly: AZD1222 recipients with second doses at about 4 weeks or about 12 weeks were pooled, because spike-specific TCR depth and breadth did not differ between schedules. A total of approximately 250 trial participants underwent TCR sequencing, of whom more than 200 had received two doses of AZD1222 and roughly 26 had received two doses of the MenACWY control vaccine. Trial participants were enrolled by age into subgroups of 18-55, 56-69 and 70-plus years, and roughly 150, 30 and 60 TCR-sequenced participants, respectively, were included in these subgroups.

The CDR3 regions of human TCRbeta chains were subjected to immunosequencing. Per the authors' processing: Repertoire TCRs were checked for matches against a reference library of SARS-CoV-2-specific TCRs that had been generated using the MIRA antigen-specificity platform. Breadth meant the fraction of unique TCRs that were SARS-CoV-2-associated, whereas depth meant the fraction of total T cells that were SARS-CoV-2-associated. Using the MIRA data, each spike-specific TCR was assigned both to the spike region to which the TCR was reactive and to a CD4 or CD8 class. Log10-transformed breadth and depth values were compared by one-way ANOVA with Sidak's multiple comparisons tests. Sourced from immuneACCESS, this table was stored by TCRdb with only in-frame sequences that have V and J called. A share of the clones is absent; for the studies checked, an unresolved V gene accounts for under half, and the remainder has no known explanation. V, J and clone size are those of that table, while D and trimming were read from the DNA. The sample table lists around 76,000 clones, approximately 81% of them with a count of one. The ten largest account for approximately 13% of the sample.

Broader findings and caveats from the paper: CD4 TCRs associated with the vaccine covered the entire spike protein, and the dominant responses were in regions 160-218 and 743-854. After two AZD1222 doses, both the breadth and the depth of spike-specific TCRs were significantly higher than at day 0 and than in MenACWY recipients. Participants were mostly white British and included more females than males, and it was suggested by the authors that clonal diversity may have been underestimated. No day 14 peak-response samples were available, so repertoires were characterized only after the peak T cell response. Conclusions about previously exposed vaccinees are limited, since just five to seven AZD1222 recipients were seropositive for SARS-CoV-2 at baseline. Epitopes outside the regions mutated in the B.1.351 and B.1.1.7 variants were reportedly recognized by nearly half of the unique spike-specific TCRs. In the small 56-69-year group, the increase in depth fell short of significance, most likely because of low power.

Sample time point, as interpreted from the label and publication: baseline before first vaccination. Vaccinee samples came from UK trials COV001 and COV002, including a single-blind randomized controlled phase 2/3 trial of AZD1222 (ChAdOx1 nCoV-19) in healthy adults. For TCRbeta chain sequencing, PBMC samples from trial participants were taken at day 0 and at day 28 after the second dose. The TCR originated in an adult in good health. Recombination connected TRBV10-3 to TRBJ1-2, and the D gene may be TRBD1, 5 bases matching. This specimen was peripheral blood, taken on day 0 of AZD1222 vaccination. The DNA sequence is as follows: TGTGCCATCAGTGGTGGGGCAGGAGCCTATGGCTACACCTTC. Translated, it gives CAISGGAGAYGYTF.